Listed below are T cell receptor beta chains from one sample, sequenced in a study of shared T cell receptors in the human thymus. Clones were sequenced by immunoSEQ multiplex PCR, and TCRdb holds only the in-frame ones, with some missing. The sample contains some 700,000 clones, 80% to 90% of which appear only once. These same records also appear under a second study, on human thymus T cells.

The source material was thymocytes. These receptor sequences come from a girl under three years old with a congenital heart defect. The CDR3 runs from the conserved cysteine through the conserved F or W.

J	V	CDR3
TRBJ2-5	TRBV6-5	CASSRWTIGGETQYF
TRBJ2-1	TRBV7-7	CASSHQGGPYNEQFF
TRBJ2-3	TRBV5-5	CASSLDQATDTQYF
TRBJ1-6	TRBV7-9	CASSLELQGQPEKRSPLHF
TRBJ2-3	TRBV4-1	CASSQGLAGTTDTQYF
TRBJ2-5	TRBV6-5	CASSYGTGRETQYF
TRBJ2-1	TRBV30	CAWQGVGGFPHNEQFF
TRBJ1-6	TRBV2	CASRNPGESSYNSPLHF
TRBJ1-1	TRBV4-3	CASSQTTGGDTEAFF
TRBJ1-3	TRBV7-9	CASSLDRDRPGNTIYF
TRBJ2-7	TRBV7-6	CASSLAGGGTTYEQYF
TRBJ1-2	TRBV6-6	CASSLDRLDTYGYTF
TRBJ1-5	TRBV5-1	CASSAVPGGGRNQPQHF
TRBJ1-1	TRBV27	CASSLGAGAENTEAFF
TRBJ2-4	TRBV5-6	CASSLTGGESIQYF
TRBJ2-7	TRBV5-1	CASSLARSYEQYF
TRBJ2-3	TRBV5-5	CASSFGRGNTDTQYF
TRBJ1-1	TRBV5-1	CASSLDGGLIVTEAFF
TRBJ2-1	TRBV4-2	CASSQHLAGEQFF
TRBJ1-2	TRBV27	CASSKGGRGLYGYTF
TRBJ2-3	TRBV7-2	CASSLGPPRADTQYF
TRBJ1-1	TRBV10-3	CAISESTQGAFF
TRBJ2-2	TRBV2	CASSEWGQGDGELFF
TRBJ1-2	TRBV7-3	CASSLGGQGNYGYTF
TRBJ2-1	TRBV5-6	CASSEYPSSYNEQFF
TRBJ1-1	TRBV6-5	CASSYVRIVGATEAFF
TRBJ1-2	TRBV2	CASSLTGPLNYGYTF
TRBJ1-1	TRBV19	CASSIDNEVSSEAFF
TRBJ2-7	TRBV5-4	CASSLGRHSYEQYF
TRBJ1-6	TRBV28	CASRNNRSSYNSPLHF
TRBJ2-3	TRBV9	CASSVSHKGDYTDTQYF
TRBJ1-2	TRBV5-6	CASSLVGNRDYYGYTF
TRBJ2-3	TRBV7-9	CASSLGETNTDTQYF
TRBJ2-3	TRBV7-9	CASNRDRTDTQYF
TRBJ2-3	TRBV25-1	CASRMTRLAGTDTQYF
TRBJ1-2	TRBV30	CAWNQRSHTGYGYTF
TRBJ2-7	TRBV6-1	CASRDGGLNYEQYF
TRBJ1-5	TRBV7-2	CASSLDETKQPQHF
TRBJ1-3	TRBV29-1	CSVVVNSFSGNTIYF
TRBJ2-7	TRBV27	CASRSTEYEQYF
TRBJ2-5	TRBV27	CASSLTTKGQETQYF
TRBJ2-5	TRBV7-2	CASNLAGGLVETQYF
TRBJ1-4	TRBV6-1	CASGEWDEKLFF
TRBJ2-7	TRBV13	CASSFWSERVGEQYF
TRBJ2-5	TRBV6-6	CASRRWKTENQETQYF
TRBJ2-3	TRBV7-2	CASSSIPGTSGGNTDTQYF
TRBJ2-2	TRBV21-1	CASSKGLAGARNTGELFF
TRBJ1-2	TRBV7-9	CASSLEARDNGYTF
TRBJ2-5	TRBV5-1	CASSPGQLGGQETQYF
TRBJ2-3	TRBV7-8	CASSALAGQRTDTQYF
TRBJ2-5	TRBV28	CASSRQGAPSQETQYF
TRBJ2-3	TRBV2	CASSKGGGGVTDTQYF
TRBJ2-7	TRBV2	CASFARGKDSYEQYF
TRBJ2-5	TRBV11-2	CASSCPAFGLATETQYF
TRBJ1-2	TRBV14	CASSQFFRDRGSPNYGYTF